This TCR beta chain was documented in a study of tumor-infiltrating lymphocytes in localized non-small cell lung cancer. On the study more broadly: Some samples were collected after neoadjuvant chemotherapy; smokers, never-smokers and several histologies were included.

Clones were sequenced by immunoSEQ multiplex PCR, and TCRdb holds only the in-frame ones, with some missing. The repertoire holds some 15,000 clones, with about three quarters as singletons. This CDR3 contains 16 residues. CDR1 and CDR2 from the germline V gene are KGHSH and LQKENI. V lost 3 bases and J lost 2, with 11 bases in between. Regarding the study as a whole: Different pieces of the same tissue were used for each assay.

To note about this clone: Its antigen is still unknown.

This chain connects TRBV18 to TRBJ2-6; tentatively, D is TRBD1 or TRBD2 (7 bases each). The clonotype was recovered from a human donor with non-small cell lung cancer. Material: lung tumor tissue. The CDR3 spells CASSPPGGAGANVLTF. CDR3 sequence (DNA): TGTGCCAGCTCACCCCCAGGGGGGGCTGGGGCCAACGTCCTGACTTTC.